This T cell receptor (beta chain) was identified in a study of T cell changes during pregnancy in multiple sclerosis (dated by TCRdb to about 2019). As for the study more broadly: The study examined how the T cell repertoire changed over the course of pregnancy in women with multiple sclerosis.

Library creation used the immunoSEQ multiplex PCR assay. TCRdb holds this immuneACCESS table with in-frame rearrangements only. Some clones are missing; in checked studies, unresolved V genes explain under half, and the rest has no known cause. Present in this sample are roughly 23,000 clones, roughly 89% of which were seen just once. The top ten clonotypes cover more than 0.65% of the sample. Comment on this clone: Its antigen remains unidentified. Base-call qualities are not available, and no considerably larger clone is one nucleotide away.

Looking up the germline V gene yields CDR1 SGHTA and CDR2 FQGNSA. Trimming removed 3 bases from V and 7 bases from J, leaving 15 bases between the germline ends. The CDR3 starts with the cysteine, ends with the phenylalanine, and has 14 residues. Only the CDR3 DNA is retained, 42 bases long and in frame from the first base. The chain uses TRBV7-2 and TRBJ2-5; TRBD1 is a possible D gene, resting on 6 matching bases. The sample here was CD4+ T cells from peripheral blood mononuclear cells, taken in the third trimester of pregnancy. The clonotype was recovered from a female donor in good health, enrolled as a control in a pregnancy study. The sequenced DNA: TGTGCCAGCAGCTTGCAACAGGGCTGGGGGACCCAGTACTTC. Translated, it reads CASSLQQGWGTQYF.